This T cell receptor (beta chain) is drawn from a study of T cell repertoires in cytomegalovirus infection. This clonotype was seen a handful of times. TCRdb used MiXCR to reprocess the reads, holding one entry per CDR3 protein. The sample lists around 740,000 distinct CDR3 sequences; 35% were seen once. This CDR3 is built from 14 residues. Germline V gene lookup returns CDR1 MNHEY and CDR2 SVGAGI. With 2 bases removed from V and 3 bases from J, the gap between germline ends came to 11 bases. The J gene is TRBJ2-7, the V gene TRBV6-5, with D possibly TRBD1 on 6 matching bases. The receptor's source is a human donor in good health (CMV status not recorded). Some clones in this sample may be carry-over from other donors' samples. The specimen was PBMCs. CDR3 residues: CASSYGRGDYEQYF. CDR3 DNA: TGTGCCAGCAGTTACGGCAGGGGAGACTACGAGCAGTACTTC.